The 13 T cell receptor beta chains reported below all come from one sample, sequenced in a study of beta chain features in type 1 diabetes (dated by TCRdb to 2017 to 2018). The library was built by means of the immunoSEQ multiplex PCR assay. The High Capacity cDNA Reverse Transcription Kit was used to reverse transcribe all of the isolated RNA, meaning that expressed TCRB transcripts were what got sequenced. The immuneACCESS repertoire file appears here via TCRdb, limited to in-frame rearrangements. These files lack a portion of the clones; in checked studies, under half of the deficit traces to unresolved V genes, and the cause of the others is not known. The table for this sample lists 680,000 or so clones; roughly 15% of them were counted only once. Jointly, the top ten make up approximately 0.087% of the sample. Sequencing was carried out using naive CD4+ T cells from blood. The cell subset or site label here, explained by the study, means: true naive CD4+ T cells. The origin of the receptors is a man aged 18 to 29 in good health.

The chain has TRBV28 and TRBJ2-3; weak D call: TRBD2 (6 bases). V lost 2 bases and J lost 13, with 22 bases in between. This CDR3 contains 15 residues. Germline lookup yields CDR1 MDHEN and CDR2 SYDVKM. The CDR3 DNA reads as TGTGCCAGCAGTTTAGCGGGCTTGGGGACTCAAGCGGAGTATTTT. Translation gives CASSLAGLGTQAEYF.

This clone was recorded a few times. The chain is built from TRBV7-9 and TRBJ1-4; 10 bases are shared with TRBD1. V gave up 4 bases and J gave up 4 bases; unmatched junction bases: 3. The germline V gene has CDR1 SEHNR and CDR2 FQNEAQ (reference sequence). The length of the CDR3 is 15 residues. The DNA of the CDR3 is TGTGCCAGCAGCTCGACAGGGGGCTATAATGAAAAACTGTTTTTT. This encodes CASSSTGGYNEKLFF. The full variable domain, in which reference TRBV7-9 and TRBJ1-4 provide the parts outside the CDR3, is DTGVSQNPRHKITKRGQNVTFRCDPISEHNRLYWYRQTLGQGPEFLTYFQNEAQLEKSRLLSDRFSAERPKGSFSTLEIQRTEQGDSAMYLCASSSTGGYNEKLFFGSGTQLSVL.

The chain recombines TRBV27 with TRBJ2-1; 8 bases align to TRBD2. Germline trimming cut 2 bases from V and 2 bases from J; bases unmatched to any gene: 14. The CDR3 consists of 19 residues. Looked up from germline, CDR1 is MNHEY and CDR2 is SMNVEV (reference sequence). The CDR3, as DNA: TGTGCCAGCAGTTTAGGGGTAAAAGGGAAGCGGGGGACCTACAATGAGCAGTTCTTC. Its translation: CASSLGVKGKRGTYNEQFF.

CDR3 amino acids: CASSFDTTGWSYNSPLHF. CDR3 nucleotide sequence: TGTGCCAGCAGCTTCGACACGACAGGGTGGTCCTATAATTCACCCCTCCACTTT. The chain recombines TRBV7-3 with TRBJ1-6, with TRBD1 matching over 7 bases. CDR3 length: 18 amino acids. The V gene end was trimmed by 3 bases and the J gene end by 1 base; junction bases not matched to a gene: 9. Germline assignment: CDR1 SGHTA and CDR2 FQGTGA. The entire variable domain, with the rest obtained from reference TRBV7-3 and TRBJ1-6, is as follows: GAGVSQTPSNKVTEKGKYVELRCDPISGHTALYWYRQSLGQGPEFLIYFQGTGAADDSGLPNDRFFAVRPEGSVSTLKIQRTERGDSAVYLCASSFDTTGWSYNSPLHFGNGTRLTVT.

The CDR3 protein is CASSYRGRNSYEQYF. The CDR3 DNA is TGTGCCAGCAGCTACAGGGGCCGCAACTCCTACGAGCAGTACTTC. The chain combines TRBV7-6 with TRBJ2-7, with 7 bases matching TRBD1. The CDR3 is 15 amino acids. V dropped 4 bases and J dropped 0; count of bases not matched to a gene: 6. Germline assignment: CDR1 SGHVS and CDR2 FNYEAQ.

The J gene is TRBJ2-7, the V gene TRBV7-9; 8 bases are a match to TRBD1. This CDR3 is 11 amino acids long. J gave up 12 bases and V 5 bases, and 6 bases lay outside the gene matches. From germline, CDR1 is SEHNR and CDR2 FQNEAQ (reference sequence). The CDR3 bases are TGTGCCAGCAGCCCGGACAGGGTGTGGTACTTC. It codes for CASSPDRVWYF.

This chain uses TRBV5-1 with TRBJ2-3; TRBD2 agrees at 10 bases. The germline V gene has CDR1 SGHRS and CDR2 YFSETQ. Trimming removed 0 bases from V and 5 bases from J; junction bases left unmatched: 6. The CDR3 is 16 amino acids. CDR3 coding DNA: TGCGCCAGCAGCTTGGCGTCTAGCGGGAGTCAAGATACGCAGTATTTT. As protein: CASSLASSGSQDTQYF. The whole variable domain, remainder taken from reference TRBV5-1 and TRBJ2-3, is KAGVTQTPRYLIKTRGQQVTLSCSPISGHRSVSWYQQTPGQGLQFLFEYFSETQRNKGNFPGRFSGRQFSNSRSEMNVSTLELGDSALYLCASSLASSGSQDTQYFGPGTRLTVL.

There are a few counts of this clone. The V gene is TRBV18, the J gene TRBJ2-5; D might be TRBD2 (5 bases). The CDR3 has 14 residues. From germline, CDR1 is KGHSH and CDR2 LQKENI. V shed 1 base and J shed 3 bases, with 9 bases lying between them. CDR3 bases: TGTGCCAGCTCACCACAGGTAGCGAAAGAGACCCAGTACTTC. Protein sequence: CASSPQVAKETQYF.

This rearrangement joins TRBV25-1 to TRBJ2-7; 7 bases match TRBD2. Germline V gene sequence: CDR1 MGHDK, CDR2 SYGVNS. After removal of 5 bases from V and 3 bases from J, the junction contained 4 bases not matched to a gene. The CDR3 extends over 13 amino acids. CDR3 DNA sequence: TGTGCCAGCAGTCCGCCTAGCGGCTACGAGCAGTACTTC. Amino acids: CASSPPSGYEQYF.

This clone was seen only a few times. The V gene is TRBV28, the J gene TRBJ2-6, with D tentatively TRBD1 or TRBD2 (5 bases each). The germline gives CDR1 MDHEN, CDR2 SYDVKM. The CDR3 covers 15 residues. V was pared by 1 base and J by 7 bases, with 11 bases between. CDR3 nucleotides: TGTGCCAGCAGTTTATTTATGGGGGTAGCCAACGTCCTGACTTTC. It encodes CASSLFMGVANVLTF.

The genes are TRBV30 and TRBJ1-1; no reliable D call. The ends were cut back, 3 bases at V and 1 base at J, with 12 bases in the middle. The CDR3 has 14 residues. The germline CDR1 and CDR2 sequences are GTSNPN and SVGIG (reference sequence). Here the CDR3 reads CAWRGHFGNTEAFF. CDR3 in DNA: TGTGCCTGGAGAGGCCACTTCGGGAACACTGAAGCTTTCTTT.

This clone came up a few times. V gene TRBV5-1 combines with J gene TRBJ1-1; no definite D call. Deletions cut 5 bases from V and 1 base from J, with 12 bases between. Per germline, CDR1 SGHRS and CDR2 YFSETQ. This CDR3 is 14 amino acids long. This CDR3 is CASRFGLGNTEAFF. The CDR3 DNA follows: TGCGCCAGCAGGTTCGGATTGGGGAACACTGAAGCTTTCTTT. Combining the CDR3 with reference TRBV5-1 and TRBJ1-1 gives the whole variable domain KAGVTQTPRYLIKTRGQQVTLSCSPISGHRSVSWYQQTPGQGLQFLFEYFSETQRNKGNFPGRFSGRQFSNSRSEMNVSTLELGDSALYLCASRFGLGNTEAFFGQGTRLTVV.

V gene TRBV14 combines with J gene TRBJ2-5, with 12 nucleotides matching TRBD2. The germline V gene has CDR1 SGHDN and CDR2 FVKESK. This CDR3 has 17 residues. The ends lost 0 bases at V and 6 bases at J; junction bases unmatched: 8. The CDR3 sequence is CASSQDPGLAGQKTQYF. The CDR3 DNA follows: TGTGCCAGCAGCCAAGACCCCGGACTAGCGGGGCAGAAGACCCAGTACTTC.